These 27 T cell receptor beta chains originate from one sample sequenced in a study of blood T cell repertoires in COVID-19. Profiling relied on immunoSEQ multiplex PCR, and the TCRdb table lists in-frame clones only, not all of them. This sample has more than 95,000 clones, with roughly 87% found just once. The sequenced sample was peripheral blood. The receptors were gathered from a woman aged 80 or over in a cohort sampled during active COVID-19.

The chain joins TRBV11-2 to TRBJ2-1; 11 bases line up with TRBD1. Germline V gives CDR1 SGHAT, CDR2 FQNNGV. The CDR3 is 18 residues long. The ends lost 1 base at V and 3 bases at J; junction bases unmatched: 8. CDR3 in DNA: TGTGCCAGCAGCTTAGGGCTCTGGGGACAGGGGGGCTACAATGAGCAGTTCTTC. This encodes CASSLGLWGQGGYNEQFF.

This clone came up a few times. The chain is built from TRBV2 and TRBJ1-5, with 7 bases that match TRBD1. Per the germline V gene, CDR1 is SNHLY and CDR2 is FYNNEI. Trimming at V came to 8 bases and at J to 5 bases, leaving 12 bases not matched to a gene. This CDR3 is built from 15 residues. CDR3 DNA: TGTGCCAGCGCCATTTCCCCCAGGGGGGATCAGCCCCAGCATTTT. Encoded protein: CASAISPRGDQPQHF.

This chain joins TRBV4-1 and TRBJ1-5; tentatively, D is TRBD1 (5 bases). This CDR3 is built from 16 residues. The V and J ends lost 1 base and 4 bases respectively, with 14 bases between them. Germline-derived CDR1 and CDR2 are MGHRA and YSYEKL. The CDR3 coding sequence is TGCGCCAGCAGCCAAGCCCTATCGACAGAGAATCAGCCCCAGCATTTT. Its protein product is CASSQALSTENQPQHF.

In this sample, this clone turned up a few times. The rearrangement joins TRBV19 to TRBJ1-3; weak D call: TRBD1 (5 bases). Germline V CDR1 and CDR2: LNHDA, SQIVND (reference sequence). The CDR3 totals 12 residues. Trimming shortened V by 11 bases and J by 4 bases, and 12 bases separated the two germline ends. DNA for the CDR3: TGTGCCGTCGGGGGTTCAGGAAACACCATATATTTT. Translated: CAVGGSGNTIYF.

The chain has TRBV28 and TRBJ1-3; D call uncertain. CDR3 length equals 11 residues. Per the germline V gene, CDR1 is MDHEN and CDR2 is SYDVKM. V gave up 6 bases and J gave up 5 bases, with 5 bases separating them. CDR3 coding DNA: TGTGCCAGCAGGTATCGAAACACCATATATTTT. Translation: CASRYRNTIYF.

The chain carries TRBV19 and TRBJ2-2; tentative D call: TRBD1 (5 bases). This CDR3 has 22 residues. Trimming took off 3 bases at V and 0 bases at J, with 29 bases between the two ends. Germline V lookup: CDR1 LNHDA, CDR2 SQIVND (reference sequence). The CDR3 sequence is CASSIYAAAYGAEVANTGELFF. In DNA, the CDR3 is TGTGCCAGTAGTATTTACGCAGCAGCCTATGGGGCTGAAGTCGCGAACACCGGGGAGCTGTTTTTT.

The chain links TRBV15 to TRBJ1-1, with 7 bases matching TRBD1. The CDR3 spans 13 residues. Germline V gene sequence: CDR1 LNHNV, CDR2 YYDKDF (reference sequence). After removal of 4 bases from V and 5 bases from J, the junction contained 4 bases not matched to a gene. The CDR3, as DNA: TGTGCCACCAGCACACACAGGGGTACTGAAGCTTTCTTT. Protein: CATSTHRGTEAFF.

The rearrangement joins TRBV7-2 to TRBJ2-1, with D perhaps matching TRBD1 (7 bases). The ends were cut back, 5 bases at V and 6 bases at J, with 14 bases in the middle. The CDR3 length is 14 residues. Looked up from germline, CDR1 is SGHTA and CDR2 is FQGNSA. This chain's CDR3 is CASSQGGRFNEQFF. CDR3 DNA: TGTGCCAGCAGCCAGGGGGGCAGGTTCAATGAGCAGTTCTTC.

The chain is built from TRBV5-6 and TRBJ2-1; 10 nucleotides agree with TRBD1. The germline gives CDR1 SGHDT, CDR2 YYEEEE. The CDR3 consists of 16 residues. The V segment lost 4 bases and the J segment 6 bases; nucleotides outside the gene matches: 10. The CDR3 protein is CASSTIGTGDTNEQFF. The CDR3 nucleotides read TGTGCCAGCAGCACCATTGGGACAGGGGACACCAATGAGCAGTTCTTC.

A remark on this clone: This CDR3 is also generated by other DNA sequences in the sample. The chain is built from TRBV24-1 and TRBJ2-5; possibly TRBD1 for D (6 bases). Germline CDR1 is KGHDR and CDR2 is SFDVKD. V dropped 4 bases and J dropped 5 bases, with 10 bases sitting between them. CDR3 length equals 13 residues. CDR3 DNA: TGTGCCACCAGTGAACAGGGTGGCGAGACCCAGTACTTC. Translation gives CATSEQGGETQYF.

The chain employs TRBV7-8 and TRBJ1-1; D might be TRBD1 (6 bases). Deletions cut 5 bases from V and 10 bases from J, with 35 bases between. Germline loops: CDR1 SGHVS, CDR2 FQNEAQ. This CDR3 comprises 19 residues. CDR3 protein: CASSRSGPGHFNLWSSAFF. The CDR3 DNA reads TGTGCCAGCAGCCGCTCAGGACCGGGACATTTTAATCTCTGGTCATCAGCTTTCTTT.

In DNA, the CDR3 is TGTGCCAGCAGTCATTCGGCGGCCTCCTACGAGCAGTACTTC. Encoded protein: CASSHSAASYEQYF. The chain couples TRBV3-1 (or the pseudogene TRBV3-2) to TRBJ2-7; D is unresolved. Germline values: CDR1 LGHDT, CDR2 YNNKEL (reference sequence). V dropped 6 bases and J dropped 0 bases, with 12 bases sitting between them. The CDR3 covers 14 residues.

This chain links TRBV19 with TRBJ2-1, with 8 bases that match TRBD1. Unmatched junction bases numbered 10, after V lost 11 bases and J lost 4 bases. The CDR3 is 14 residues long. Looked up from germline, CDR1 is LNHDA and CDR2 is SQIVND (reference sequence). CDR3 protein: CAGLADREYNEQFF. The CDR3 region has the DNA TGTGCCGGTCTTGCGGACAGGGAGTACAATGAGCAGTTCTTC.

The chain uses TRBV5-1 and TRBJ2-7; 7 bases align to TRBD2. CDR3 length: 17 residues. CDR1 SGHRS and CDR2 YFSETQ come from the germline V gene. V lost 0 bases to trimming and J lost 3 bases; unmatched junction nucleotides: 12. CDR3 nucleotides: TGCGCCAGCAGCTTGGCCCTCGGGGGAGGGGATTTCTACGAGCAGTACTTC. Encoded protein: CASSLALGGGDFYEQYF.

The V gene is TRBV30, the J gene TRBJ1-6; 7 bases map to TRBD1. V gave up 2 bases and J gave up 2 bases; unmatched junction bases: 3. The germline V gene has CDR1 GTSNPN and CDR2 SVGIG (reference sequence). The CDR3 runs 15 residues. CDR3 sequence reads: CAWSHRGAYNSPLHF. The CDR3 DNA is TGTGCCTGGAGTCACAGGGGTGCCTATAATTCACCCCTCCACTTT.

This clone was observed once. This sequence joins TRBV7-6 and TRBJ2-1; perhaps TRBD2 as D (5 bases). CDR1 and CDR2 (germline): SGHVS, FNYEAQ. The CDR3 totals 15 residues. V lost 0 bases and J 10 bases, leaving 16 bases between the germline ends. The CDR3 bases are TGTGCCAGCAGCTTAGCCGGGTTGTGGGGAGACGAGCAGTTCTTC. Translation gives CASSLAGLWGDEQFF.

The chain couples TRBV10-3 to TRBJ2-3, with 7 nucleotides matching TRBD2. CDR3 length: 13 amino acids. V was clipped by 6 bases and J by 6 bases; unmatched bases: 6. Germline V gene lookup returns CDR1 ENHRY and CDR2 SYGVKD. The chain's CDR3 is CAIRRETDDTQYF. CDR3 nucleotide sequence: TGTGCCATCAGGCGGGAGACAGATGATACGCAGTATTTT.

The V and J genes are TRBV2 and TRBJ2-7, with a weak D call TRBD2 (5 bases). This CDR3 is built from 15 residues. V lost 6 bases and J lost 3, with 18 bases in between. The germline gives CDR1 SNHLY, CDR2 FYNNEI. CDR3 DNA: TGTGCCAGCAGCCGATGGACTCTCGTGAACTACGAGCAGTACTTC. Residues: CASSRWTLVNYEQYF.

For the CDR3, the DNA is TGTGCCAGCAGTTTACCAGGGGTTACCTCCTACGAGCAGTACTTC. Residues: CASSLPGVTSYEQYF. The J gene is TRBJ2-7, the V gene TRBV28, with a possible D match to TRBD1 (6 bases). Germline CDR1 reads MDHEN; CDR2 reads SYDVKM. V shed 2 bases and J shed 0 bases, with 11 bases lying between them. The CDR3 sequence is 15 residues long.

This clone was found a few times. J is TRBJ1-1 and V is TRBV5-1, with TRBD1 matching 7 bases. This CDR3 comprises 14 residues. Germline CDR1 is SGHRS and CDR2 is YFSETQ. With V trimmed by 4 bases and J by 0 bases, 3 bases remained unmatched. The CDR3 sequence is CASSLQGMNTEAFF. The CDR3 bases are TGCGCCAGCAGCCTACAGGGGATGAACACTGAAGCTTTCTTT.

This clone appeared a single time. The CDR3 reads CATSGGGGVTDTQYF. The CDR3 coding sequence is TGTGCCACCAGCGGTGGGGGGGGAGTCACAGATACGCAGTATTTT. The genes are TRBV24-1 and TRBJ2-3; 7 nucleotides match TRBD2. Germline values: CDR1 KGHDR, CDR2 SFDVKD. The CDR3 contains 15 residues. V lost 7 bases, J lost 2 bases, and 8 bases stayed unmatched.

The V gene is TRBV10-1, the J gene TRBJ2-5, with TRBD2 matching over 11 bases. Germline assignment: CDR1 WNHNN and CDR2 SYGVQD (reference sequence). This CDR3 is built from 16 residues. Trimming took 1 base from V and 2 from J; bases not matched to a gene: 3. As DNA, the CDR3 is TGCGCCAGCAGTGAGTTAGCGGGAGGGGGACAAGAGACCCAGTACTTC. It translates to CASSELAGGGQETQYF.

V usage is TRBV2 and J usage is TRBJ2-4, with 9 positions matching TRBD1. The CDR3 totals 17 residues. Germline values: CDR1 SNHLY, CDR2 FYNNEI. V shed 6 bases, J shed 6 bases, and the junction held 15 bases outside the gene matches. CDR3 residues: CASSVAVGTGFRNIQYF. CDR3 bases: TGTGCCAGCAGCGTCGCAGTGGGGACAGGGTTTCGAAACATTCAGTACTTC.

The rearrangement links TRBV2 to TRBJ1-4, with D possibly matching TRBD1 (5 bases). This CDR3 comprises 19 residues. V gave up 8 bases and J gave up 1 base, with 26 bases separating them. Germline V lookup: CDR1 SNHLY, CDR2 FYNNEI. CDR3 bases: TGTGCCAGCCCCCCGGGACCGGGACCTGGGAGGGGAACTAATGAAAAACTGTTTTTT. Translation: CASPPGPGPGRGTNEKLFF.

The gene calls are TRBV15 and TRBJ2-1; 11 bases match TRBD2. CDR1 and CDR2 (germline): LNHNV, YYDKDF (reference sequence). This CDR3 region has 17 residues. J was trimmed by 3 bases and V by 0 bases; bases with no gene match: 4. CDR3 DNA: TGTGCCACCAGCAGAGATCCGGGGACTAGCGGCTACAATGAGCAGTTCTTC. This sequence encodes CATSRDPGTSGYNEQFF. Together with reference TRBV15 and TRBJ2-1, the CDR3 gives the full variable domain: DAMVIQNPRYQVTQFGKPVTLSCSQTLNHNVMYWYQQKSSQAPKLLFHYYDKDFNNEADTPDNFQSRRPNTSFCFLDIRSPGLGDTAMYLCATSRDPGTSGYNEQFFGPGTRLTVL.

The V gene is TRBV19, the J gene TRBJ1-6, with 10 nucleotides matching TRBD1. Germline CDR1 LNHDA, CDR2 SQIVND (reference sequence). With V trimmed by 0 bases and J by 7 bases, 3 bases remained unmatched. The CDR3 has 16 amino acids. Here the CDR3 reads CASSIDGTGVNSPLHF. The DNA of the CDR3 is TGTGCCAGTAGTATAGACGGGACAGGGGTAAATTCACCCCTCCACTTT. The entire variable domain, with the rest obtained from reference TRBV19 and TRBJ1-6, is as follows: DGGITQSPKYLFRKEGQNVTLSCEQNLNHDAMYWYRQDPGQGLRLIYYSQIVNDFQKGDIAEGYSVSREKKESFPLTVTSAQKNPTAFYLCASSIDGTGVNSPLHFGNGTRLTVT.

Only one count was recorded for this clone. The chain has TRBV5-4 and TRBJ2-7; D remains unclear. V gave up 4 bases and J gave up 0 bases, with 14 bases separating them. Germline CDR1 reads SGHNT; CDR2 reads YYREEE (reference sequence). The CDR3 loop spans 15 amino acids. CDR3 residues: CASSPVSDISYEQYF. The CDR3 region has the DNA TGTGCCAGCAGCCCCGTTAGTGACATCTCCTACGAGCAGTACTTC.